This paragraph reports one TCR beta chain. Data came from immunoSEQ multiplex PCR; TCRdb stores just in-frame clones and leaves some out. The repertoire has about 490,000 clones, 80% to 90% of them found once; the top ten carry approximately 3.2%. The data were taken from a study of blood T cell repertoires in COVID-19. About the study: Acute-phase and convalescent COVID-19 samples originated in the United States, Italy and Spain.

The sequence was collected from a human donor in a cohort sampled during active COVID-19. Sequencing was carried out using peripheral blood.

CDR3 protein: CASSFLRNQPQHF. The CDR3 DNA reads TGTGCCAGCAGCTTCCTCCGCAATCAGCCCCAGCATTTT. The J gene is TRBJ1-5, the V gene TRBV12-1. TRBV12-1 counts as a pseudogene. The CDR3 has 13 residues.